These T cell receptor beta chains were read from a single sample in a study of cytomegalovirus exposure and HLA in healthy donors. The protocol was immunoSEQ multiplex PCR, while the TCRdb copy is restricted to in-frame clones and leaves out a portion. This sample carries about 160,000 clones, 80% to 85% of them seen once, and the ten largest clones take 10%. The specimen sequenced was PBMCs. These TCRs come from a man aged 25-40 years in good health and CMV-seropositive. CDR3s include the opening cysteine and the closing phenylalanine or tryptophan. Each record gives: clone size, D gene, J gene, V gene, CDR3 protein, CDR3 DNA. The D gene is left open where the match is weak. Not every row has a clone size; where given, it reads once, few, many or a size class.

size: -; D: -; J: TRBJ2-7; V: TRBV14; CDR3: CASSHQDYEQYF; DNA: TGTGCCAGCAGCCACCAGGACTACGAGCAGTACTTC
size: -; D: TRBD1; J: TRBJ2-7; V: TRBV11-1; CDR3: CASSFTDRVHEQYF; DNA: TGTGCCAGCAGCTTTACCGACAGGGTCCACGAGCAGTACTTC
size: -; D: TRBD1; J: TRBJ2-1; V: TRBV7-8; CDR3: CASSLGQVYNEQFF; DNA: TGTGCCAGCAGTCTTGGACAGGTGTACAATGAGCAGTTCTTC
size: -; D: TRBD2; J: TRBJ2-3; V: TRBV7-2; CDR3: CASSPSRSGSTDTQYF; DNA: TGTGCCAGCAGCCCATCGCGTAGCGGGTCCACAGATACGCAGTATTTT
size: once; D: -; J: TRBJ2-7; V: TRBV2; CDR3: CASRFYRDPSYEQYF; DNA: TGTGCCAGCCGCTTTTACAGGGATCCTTCCTACGAGCAGTACTTC
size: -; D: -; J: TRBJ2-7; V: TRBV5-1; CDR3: CASSLEGGGSSYEQYF; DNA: TGCGCCAGCAGCTTGGAAGGCGGAGGAAGCTCCTACGAGCAGTACTTC
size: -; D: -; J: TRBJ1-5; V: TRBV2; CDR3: CASSGERGFKPQHF; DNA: TGTGCCAGCAGTGGAGAAAGGGGTTTTAAGCCCCAGCATTTT
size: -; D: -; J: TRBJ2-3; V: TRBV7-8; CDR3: CASSLVIGGTDTQYF; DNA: TGTGCCAGCAGCTTAGTAATAGGCGGGACAGATACGCAGTATTTT
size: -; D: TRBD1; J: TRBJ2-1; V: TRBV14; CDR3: CASSPRGGLSSYNEQFF; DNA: TGTGCCAGCAGCCCACGAGGGGGCCTATCATCCTACAATGAGCAGTTCTTC
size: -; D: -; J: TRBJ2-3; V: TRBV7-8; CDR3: CASSIIWRTDTQYF; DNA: TGTGCCAGCAGCATCATTTGGAGGACAGATACGCAGTATTTT
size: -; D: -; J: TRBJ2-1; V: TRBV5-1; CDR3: CASSLYGLLSSYNEQFF; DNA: TGCGCCAGCAGCTTATACGGACTGCTGAGCTCCTACAATGAGCAGTTCTTC
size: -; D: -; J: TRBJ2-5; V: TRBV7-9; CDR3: CASSLDRFQETQYF; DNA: TGTGCCAGCAGCCTGGACAGATTCCAAGAGACCCAGTACTTC
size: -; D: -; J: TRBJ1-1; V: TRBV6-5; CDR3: CASSWGVNTEAFF; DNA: TGTGCCAGCAGTTGGGGGGTGAACACTGAAGCTTTCTTT
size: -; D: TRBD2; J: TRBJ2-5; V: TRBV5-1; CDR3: CASSLDASGETQYF; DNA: TGCGCCAGCAGCTTGGATGCTAGCGGAGAGACCCAGTACTTC
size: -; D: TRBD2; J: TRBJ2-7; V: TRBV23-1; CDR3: CASRPRAGGPYEQYF; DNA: TGCGCCAGCAGACCTAGAGCGGGGGGTCCCTACGAGCAGTACTTC
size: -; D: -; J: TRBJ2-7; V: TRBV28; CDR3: CASTEPSVNEQYF; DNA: TGTGCCAGCACCGAACCGAGTGTGAACGAGCAGTACTTC
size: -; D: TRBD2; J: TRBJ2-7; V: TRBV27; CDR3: CASSRLSGRKREQYF; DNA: TGTGCCAGCAGCAGACTAAGCGGGAGGAAGCGCGAGCAGTACTTC
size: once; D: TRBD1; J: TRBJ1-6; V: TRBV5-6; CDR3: CASSAGTGEFSYNSPLHF; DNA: TGTGCCAGCAGCGCAGGGACAGGGGAATTCTCCTATAATTCACCCCTCCACTTT
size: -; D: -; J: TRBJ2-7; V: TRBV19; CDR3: CASMGTDSSYEQYF; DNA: TGTGCCAGTATGGGAACGGACAGCTCCTACGAGCAGTACTTC
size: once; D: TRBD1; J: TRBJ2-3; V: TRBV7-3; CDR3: CASSYTGQGTDTQYF; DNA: TGTGCCAGCAGCTATACGGGACAGGGCACAGATACGCAGTATTTT
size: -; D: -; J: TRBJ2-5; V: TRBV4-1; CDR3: CASSQVGPGAGETQYF; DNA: TGCGCCAGCAGCCAAGTGGGCCCAGGGGCAGGGGAGACCCAGTACTTC
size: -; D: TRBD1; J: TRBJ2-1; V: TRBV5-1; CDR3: CASSDKTGGYNEQFF; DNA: TGCGCCAGCAGCGACAAGACAGGGGGCTACAATGAGCAGTTCTTC
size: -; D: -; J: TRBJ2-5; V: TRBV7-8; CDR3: CATGDTETQYF; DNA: TGTGCCACCGGGGACACTGAGACCCAGTACTTC
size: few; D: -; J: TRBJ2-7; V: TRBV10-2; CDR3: CASSASEYEQYF; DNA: TGCGCCAGCAGTGCGTCTGAGTACGAGCAGTACTTC
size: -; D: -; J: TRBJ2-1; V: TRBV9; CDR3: CASNGGVSYNEQFF; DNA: TGTGCCAGCAACGGAGGGGTCTCCTACAATGAGCAGTTCTTC
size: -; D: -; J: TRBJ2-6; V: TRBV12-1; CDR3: CASSKDRRRFGANVLTF; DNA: TGTGCCAGCAGTAAGGACAGGCGTCGCTTCGGGGCCAACGTCCTGACTTTC
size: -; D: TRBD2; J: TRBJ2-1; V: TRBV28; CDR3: CASSQTSGGAYNEQFF; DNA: TGTGCCAGCAGTCAGACTAGCGGGGGGGCCTACAATGAGCAGTTCTTC
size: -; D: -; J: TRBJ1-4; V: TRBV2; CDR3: CASSEAGTLTPTNEKLFF; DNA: TGTGCCAGCAGTGAAGCCGGAACACTAACCCCAACTAATGAAAAACTGTTTTTT
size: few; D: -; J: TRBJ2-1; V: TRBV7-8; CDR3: CASSLFQGIRYNEQFF; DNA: TGTGCCAGCAGCTTATTTCAGGGGATTCGGTACAATGAGCAGTTCTTC
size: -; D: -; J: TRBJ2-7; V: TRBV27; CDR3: CASLSSSYEQYF; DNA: TGTGCCAGCCTCTCGAGCTCCTACGAGCAGTACTTC
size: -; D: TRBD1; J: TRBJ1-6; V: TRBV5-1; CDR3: CASTLGRQGAYNSPLHF; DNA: TGCGCCAGCACCCTGGGGAGGCAGGGGGCGTACAATTCACCCCTCCACTTT
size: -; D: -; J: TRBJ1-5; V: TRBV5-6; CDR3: CASSLGDYNQPQHF; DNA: TGTGCCAGCAGCTTAGGGGATTACAATCAGCCCCAGCATTTT
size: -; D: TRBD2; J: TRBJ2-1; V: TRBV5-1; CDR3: CASKTSGRYNEQFF; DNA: TGCGCCAGCAAGACTAGCGGGAGGTACAATGAGCAGTTCTTC
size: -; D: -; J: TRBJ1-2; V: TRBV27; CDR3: CASSSSPGLQANYGYTF; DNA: TGTGCCAGCAGTTCAAGCCCCGGACTCCAAGCTAACTATGGCTACACCTTC
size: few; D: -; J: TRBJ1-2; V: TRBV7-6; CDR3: CASSLAQGSTLYGYTF; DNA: TGTGCCAGCAGCTTAGCCCAGGGTTCCACTCTATATGGCTACACCTTC
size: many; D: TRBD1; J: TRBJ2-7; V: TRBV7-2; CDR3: CASSLSQGATYEQYF; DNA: TGTGCCAGCAGCTTAAGTCAGGGGGCGACCTACGAGCAGTACTTC
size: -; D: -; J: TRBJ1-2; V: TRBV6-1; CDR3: CASSGHYLPAIYGYTF; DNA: TGTGCCAGCAGTGGCCACTACCTACCTGCAATCTATGGCTACACCTTC
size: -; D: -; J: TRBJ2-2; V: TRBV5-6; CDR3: CASSFPQGTGELFF; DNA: TGTGCCAGCAGTTTCCCACAGGGCACCGGGGAGCTGTTTTTT
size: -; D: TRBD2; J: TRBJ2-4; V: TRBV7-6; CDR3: CASSSSGGDLAKNIQYF; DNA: TGTGCCAGCAGCTCGTCCGGGGGGGATCTAGCCAAAAACATTCAGTACTTC
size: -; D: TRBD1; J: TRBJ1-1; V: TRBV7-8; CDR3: CASSLALRQGARGTEAFF; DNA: TGTGCCAGCAGCTTAGCGTTGCGACAGGGGGCGAGAGGGACTGAAGCTTTCTTT
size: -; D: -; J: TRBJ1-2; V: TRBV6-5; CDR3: CASSYGREYGYTF; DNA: TGTGCCAGCAGTTACGGCAGGGAATATGGCTACACCTTC
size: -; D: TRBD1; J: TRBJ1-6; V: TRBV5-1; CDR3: CASSPEDRAQSPLHF; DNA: TGCGCCAGCAGCCCAGAGGACAGGGCGCAATCACCCCTCCACTTT
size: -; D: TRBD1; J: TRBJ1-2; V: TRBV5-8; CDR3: CASSKIGTGKGYTF; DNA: TGTGCCAGCAGCAAAATTGGGACAGGGAAGGGCTACACCTTC
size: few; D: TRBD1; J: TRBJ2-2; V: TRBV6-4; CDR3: CASGQGATGELFF; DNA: TGTGCCAGCGGCCAGGGGGCGACCGGGGAGCTGTTTTTT
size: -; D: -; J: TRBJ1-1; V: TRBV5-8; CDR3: CASSLVGRAAFF; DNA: TGTGCCAGCAGCTTGGTAGGCAGGGCCGCTTTCTTT
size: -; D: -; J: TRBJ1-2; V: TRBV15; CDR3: CATNPNTF; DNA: TGTGCCACCAATCCTAACACCTTC
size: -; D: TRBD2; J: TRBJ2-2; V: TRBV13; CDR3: CASSSTSGGAVGELFF; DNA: TGTGCCAGCAGCTCCACTAGCGGGGGGGCGGTCGGGGAGCTGTTTTTT
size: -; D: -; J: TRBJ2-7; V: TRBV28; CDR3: CASSLYNYEQYF; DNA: TGTGCCAGCAGTTTATATAACTACGAGCAGTACTTC
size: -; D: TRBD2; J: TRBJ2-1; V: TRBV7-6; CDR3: CASSLGLAGYNEQFF; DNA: TGTGCCAGCAGCTTGGGACTAGCGGGATACAATGAGCAGTTCTTC
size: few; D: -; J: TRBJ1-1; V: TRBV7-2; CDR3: CASSFSHEVEAFF; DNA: TGTGCCAGCAGCTTCTCACACGAGGTGGAAGCTTTCTTT
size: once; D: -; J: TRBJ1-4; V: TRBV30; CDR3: CAWSVRRGFNEKLFF; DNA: TGTGCCTGGAGTGTACGGCGGGGCTTTAATGAAAAACTGTTTTTT
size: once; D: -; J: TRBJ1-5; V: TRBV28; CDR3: CASSSLQTSNQPQHF; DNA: TGTGCCAGCAGTTCGTTACAGACTAGCAATCAGCCCCAGCATTTT
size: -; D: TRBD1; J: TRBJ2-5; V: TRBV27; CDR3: CASSRTGGGETQYF; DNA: TGTGCCAGCAGCAGGACAGGGGGTGGTGAGACCCAGTACTTC
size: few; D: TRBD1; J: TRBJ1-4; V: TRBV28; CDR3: CASSPDTTGELFF; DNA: TGTGCCAGCAGTCCAGACACGACAGGGGAACTGTTTTTT
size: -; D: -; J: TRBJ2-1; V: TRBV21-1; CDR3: CASSRSSGVYNEQFF; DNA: TGTGCCAGCAGCCGGTCTAGCGGGGTGTACAATGAGCAGTTCTTC
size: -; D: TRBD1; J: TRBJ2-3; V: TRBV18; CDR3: CASSPGQVLDTQYF; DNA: TGTGCCAGCTCACCGGGACAGGTCTTAGATACGCAGTATTTT
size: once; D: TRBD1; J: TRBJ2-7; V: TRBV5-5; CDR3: CASSLEQGSYEQYF; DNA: TGTGCCAGCAGCTTAGAACAGGGGTCCTACGAGCAGTACTTC
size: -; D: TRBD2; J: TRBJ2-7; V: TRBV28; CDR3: CASSPLPLTSGSLSEQYF; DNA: TGTGCCAGCAGTCCCCTACCCCTGACTAGCGGGAGTCTGTCCGAGCAGTACTTC
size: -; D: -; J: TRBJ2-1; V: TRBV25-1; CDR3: CASSEFGSRGNEQFF; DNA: TGTGCCAGCAGTGAATTCGGGTCCCGGGGGAATGAGCAGTTCTTC
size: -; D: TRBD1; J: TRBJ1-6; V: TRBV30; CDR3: CAWSVWQGAGSPLHF; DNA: TGTGCCTGGAGTGTATGGCAGGGGGCAGGTTCACCCCTCCACTTT